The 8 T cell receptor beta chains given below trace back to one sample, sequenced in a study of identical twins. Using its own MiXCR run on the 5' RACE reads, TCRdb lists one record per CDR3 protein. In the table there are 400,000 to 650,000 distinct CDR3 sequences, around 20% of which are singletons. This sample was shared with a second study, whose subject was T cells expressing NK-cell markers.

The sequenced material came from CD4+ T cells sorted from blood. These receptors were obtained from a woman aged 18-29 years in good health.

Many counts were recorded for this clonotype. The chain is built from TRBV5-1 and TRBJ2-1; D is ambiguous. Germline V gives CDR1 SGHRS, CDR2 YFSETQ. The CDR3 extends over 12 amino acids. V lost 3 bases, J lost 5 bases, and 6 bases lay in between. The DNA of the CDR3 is TGCGCCAGCAGCTCACAGAACAATGAGCAGTTCTTC. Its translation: CASSSQNNEQFF.

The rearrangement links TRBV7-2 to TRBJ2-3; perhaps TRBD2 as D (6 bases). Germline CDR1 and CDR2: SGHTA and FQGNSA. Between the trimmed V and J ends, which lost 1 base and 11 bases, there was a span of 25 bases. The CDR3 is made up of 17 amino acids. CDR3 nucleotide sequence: TGTGCCAGCAGCTTAGGTTTAGCTCCCCGGGTAGGGCGGGAGCAGTATTTT. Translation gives CASSLGLAPRVGREQYF.

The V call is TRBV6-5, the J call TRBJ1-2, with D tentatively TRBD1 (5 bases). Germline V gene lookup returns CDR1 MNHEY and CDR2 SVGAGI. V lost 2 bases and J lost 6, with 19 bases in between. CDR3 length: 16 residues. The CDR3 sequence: CASSYAARGVRDGYTF. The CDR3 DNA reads TGTGCCAGCAGTTACGCCGCACGAGGGGTACGAGATGGCTACACCTTC.

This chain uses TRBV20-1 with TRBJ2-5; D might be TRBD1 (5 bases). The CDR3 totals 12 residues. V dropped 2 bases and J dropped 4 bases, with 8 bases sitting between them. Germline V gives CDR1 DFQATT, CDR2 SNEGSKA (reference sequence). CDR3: CSARSQGETQYF. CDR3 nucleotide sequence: TGCAGTGCTAGATCCCAGGGAGAGACCCAGTACTTC.

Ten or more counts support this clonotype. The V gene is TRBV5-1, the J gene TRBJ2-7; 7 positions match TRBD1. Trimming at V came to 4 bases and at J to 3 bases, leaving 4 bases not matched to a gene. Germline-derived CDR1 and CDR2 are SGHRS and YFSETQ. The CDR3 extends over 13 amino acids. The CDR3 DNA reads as TGCGCCAGCAGCCCTGGGACAGTCTACGAGCAGTACTTC. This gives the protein CASSPGTVYEQYF.

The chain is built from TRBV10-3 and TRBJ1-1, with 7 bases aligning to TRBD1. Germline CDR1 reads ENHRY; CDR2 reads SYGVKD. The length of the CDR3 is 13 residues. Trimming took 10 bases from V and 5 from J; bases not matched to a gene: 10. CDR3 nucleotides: TGTGCCACCCATCTCGGACAGGCGACTGAAGCTTTCTTT. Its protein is CATHLGQATEAFF.

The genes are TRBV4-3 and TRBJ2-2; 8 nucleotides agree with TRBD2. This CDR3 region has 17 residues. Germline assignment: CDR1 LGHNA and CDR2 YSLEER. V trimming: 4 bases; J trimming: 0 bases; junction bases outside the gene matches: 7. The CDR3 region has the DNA TGCGCCAGCAGCCCTAGCGGGTATTACGCGAACACCGGGGAGCTGTTTTTT. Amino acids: CASSPSGYYANTGELFF.

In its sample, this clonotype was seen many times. CDR3 loop: CSARDGGDTQYF. The CDR3 DNA reads TGCAGTGCTAGAGACGGGGGAGATACGCAGTATTTT. The rearrangement uses TRBV20-1 and TRBJ2-3; TRBD2 is a possible D gene (6 bases). The CDR3 has 12 residues. The V end lost 0 bases, the J end lost 5 bases, and 6 bases lay between the germline ends. The germline V gene encodes CDR1 DFQATT and CDR2 SNEGSKA (reference sequence).